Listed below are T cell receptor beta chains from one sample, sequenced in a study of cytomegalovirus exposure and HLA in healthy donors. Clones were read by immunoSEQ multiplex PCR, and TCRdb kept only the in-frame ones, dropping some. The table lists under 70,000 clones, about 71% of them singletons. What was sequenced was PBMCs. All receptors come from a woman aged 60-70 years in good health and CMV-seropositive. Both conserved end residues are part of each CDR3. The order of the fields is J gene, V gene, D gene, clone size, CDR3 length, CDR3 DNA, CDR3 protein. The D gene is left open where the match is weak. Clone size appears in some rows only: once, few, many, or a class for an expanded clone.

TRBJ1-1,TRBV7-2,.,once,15,TGTGCCAGCAGCTTATTTCGCTCAGGGGACACTGAAGCTTTCTTT,CASSLFRSGDTEAFF
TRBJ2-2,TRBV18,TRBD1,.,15,TGTGCCAGCTCACTACTGACAGGGACCACCGGGGAGCTGTTTTTT,CASSLLTGTTGELFF
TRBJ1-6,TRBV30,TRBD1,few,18,TGTGCCTGGATGAGGACAGGGCCCCTTGGGTCCTATAATTCACCCCTCCACTTT,CAWMRTGPLGSYNSPLHF
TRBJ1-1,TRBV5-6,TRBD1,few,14,TGTGCCAGCACCGCGAGGACAGGGGATTGGGTAGCTTTCTTT,CASTARTGDWVAFF
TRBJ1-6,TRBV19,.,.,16,TGTGCCAGTAGTATAGGGACCGGGGTCTTCTCTTCACCCCTCCACTTT,CASSIGTGVFSSPLHF
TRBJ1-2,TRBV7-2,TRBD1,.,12,TGTGCCGGGGGACAGGCTAACTATGGCTACACCTTC,CAGGQANYGYTF
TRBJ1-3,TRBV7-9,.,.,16,TGTGCCAGCAGCTCGATCCGGGACTCCGGTATCAACACCATATATTTT,CASSSIRDSGINTIYF
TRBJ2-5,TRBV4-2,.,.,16,TGTGCCAGCAGCCCCGGTAGCTGGGGTGGAGGGGAGACCCAGTACTTC,CASSPGSWGGGETQYF
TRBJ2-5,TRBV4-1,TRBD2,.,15,TGCGCCAGCAGCCAAGTCCGGGGGGGCCAAGAGACCCAGTACTTC,CASSQVRGGQETQYF
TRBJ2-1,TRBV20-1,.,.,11,TGCAGTGCGGACAGATACAATGAGCAGTTCTTC,CSADRYNEQFF
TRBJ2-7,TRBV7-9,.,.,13,TGTGCCAGCAGCCTATCCGGTACCTACGAGCAGTACTTC,CASSLSGTYEQYF
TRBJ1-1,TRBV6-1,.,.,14,TGTGCCAGCACCCCACGCCCCGGGGGCACTGAAGCTTTCTTT,CASTPRPGGTEAFF
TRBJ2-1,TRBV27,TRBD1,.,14,TGTGCCAGCAGTTTGGACAGGGGAGGTAGTGAGCAGTTCTTC,CASSLDRGGSEQFF
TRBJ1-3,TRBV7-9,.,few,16,TGTGCCAGCAGCGTACAGGGTCCCTACTCTGGAAACACCATATATTTT,CASSVQGPYSGNTIYF
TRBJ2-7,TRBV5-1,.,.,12,TGCGCCAGCAGGGAGCAACCGTACGAGCAGTACTTC,CASREQPYEQYF
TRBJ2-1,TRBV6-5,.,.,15,TGTGCCAGCAGGACCGGGACTCTTTACTACAATGAGCAGTTCTTC,CASRTGTLYYNEQFF
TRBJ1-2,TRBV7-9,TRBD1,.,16,TGTGCCAGCAGCTTGGAGGCCGGGACAGGGACTGTTGGCTACACCTTC,CASSLEAGTGTVGYTF
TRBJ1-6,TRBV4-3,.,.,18,TGCGCCAGCAGGCAAAGCCACACCGGGGGGAAGGGGAATTCACCCCTCCACTTT,CASRQSHTGGKGNSPLHF
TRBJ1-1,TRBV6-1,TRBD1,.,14,TGTGCCAGCAGGACCGGGACAGCCAACACTGAAGCTTTCTTT,CASRTGTANTEAFF
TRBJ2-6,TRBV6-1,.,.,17,TGTGCCAGCAGTGAACAAGGCAGGGTATCTGGGGCCAACGTCCTGACTTTC,CASSEQGRVSGANVLTF
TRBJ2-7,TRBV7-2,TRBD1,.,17,TGTGCCAGCAGCCGCGGGACAGGGGGCGCGGACCGCTACGAGCAGTACTTC,CASSRGTGGADRYEQYF
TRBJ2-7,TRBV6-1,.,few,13,TGTGCCAGCAGCAGGGGCCCTACCTACGAGCAGTACTTC,CASSRGPTYEQYF
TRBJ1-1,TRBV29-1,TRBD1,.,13,TGCAGCGTTGAGGGGACAGGGCTGACTGAAGCTTTCTTT,CSVEGTGLTEAFF
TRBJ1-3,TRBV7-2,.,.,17,TGTGCCAGCAGCTTAGTCTTTGGAGGGGACTCTGGAAACACCATATATTTT,CASSLVFGGDSGNTIYF
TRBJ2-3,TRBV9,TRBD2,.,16,TGTGCCAGCAGCGTAGGGACGCGGGGGGGCACAGATACGCAGTATTTT,CASSVGTRGGTDTQYF
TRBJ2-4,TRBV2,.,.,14,TGTGCCAGTAAGGACATGGCAGCCAAAAACATTCAGTACTTC,CASKDMAAKNIQYF
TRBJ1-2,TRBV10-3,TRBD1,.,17,TGTGCCATCAGCGAGCAAGACGGTCCCAGGGGGAGCTATGGCTACACCTTC,CAISEQDGPRGSYGYTF
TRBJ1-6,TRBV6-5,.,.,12,TGTGCCAGCCGGGCCTATAATTCACCCCTCCACTTT,CASRAYNSPLHF
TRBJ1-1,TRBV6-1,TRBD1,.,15,TGTGCCAGCAGAGCCCGAACCGGGACAGGGGCTGAAGCTTTCTTT,CASRARTGTGAEAFF
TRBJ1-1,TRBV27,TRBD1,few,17,TGTGCCAGCAACTTGGACAGGGGAGTACGTGGGAACACTGAAGCTTTCTTT,CASNLDRGVRGNTEAFF
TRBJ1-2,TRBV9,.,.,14,TGTGCCAGCAGCACTCAAGACAATGGCTATGGCTACACCTTC,CASSTQDNGYGYTF
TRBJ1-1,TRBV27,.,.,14,TGTGCCAGCACCAGGGTCTTGGGAAACACTGAAGCTTTCTTT,CASTRVLGNTEAFF
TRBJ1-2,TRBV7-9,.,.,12,TGTGCCAGCAGCTTCGCGGGACCTGGCTACACCTTC,CASSFAGPGYTF
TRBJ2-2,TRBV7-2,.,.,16,TGTGCCAGCAGCGTTAGGAGGGGGCGGATAACCGGGGAGCTGTTTTTT,CASSVRRGRITGELFF
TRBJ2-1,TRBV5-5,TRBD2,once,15,TGTGCCAGCAGCCCCGGGACTAGTAACGTGCATGAGCAGTTCTTC,CASSPGTSNVHEQFF
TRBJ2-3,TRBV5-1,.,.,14,TGCGCCAGCAGCTTAGGGCGGGGCATCGATACGCAGTATTTT,CASSLGRGIDTQYF
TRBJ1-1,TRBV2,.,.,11,TGTGCCAGCCTCAGATGGACTGAAGCTTTCTTT,CASLRWTEAFF
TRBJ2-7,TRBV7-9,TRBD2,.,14,TGTGCCAGCAGCCAGGGACTAGTCCCCGTCGAGCAGTACTTC,CASSQGLVPVEQYF
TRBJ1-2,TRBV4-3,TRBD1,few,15,TGCGCCAGCAGCGTACCGGGACAGGGGACGGGTGGCTACACCTTC,CASSVPGQGTGGYTF
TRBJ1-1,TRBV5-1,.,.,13,TGCGCCAGCAGCGACCAGGGGTTCACTGAAGCTTTCTTT,CASSDQGFTEAFF
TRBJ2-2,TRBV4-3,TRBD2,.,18,TGCGCCAGCAGCCAAGATCCTAGCGGGGGTTTTAACACCGGGGAGCTGTTTTTT,CASSQDPSGGFNTGELFF
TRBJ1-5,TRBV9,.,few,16,TGTGCCAGCAGCGACTCTGACAGCCCGGCGGGGCAGCCCCAGCATTTT,CASSDSDSPAGQPQHF
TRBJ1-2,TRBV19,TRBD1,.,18,TGTGCCAGTATGGGTGCGGCGCTTGACAGGGGGCAATACTATGGCTACACCTTC,CASMGAALDRGQYYGYTF
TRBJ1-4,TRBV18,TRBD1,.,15,TGTGCCAGCTCACCACAGGGACAGGGAAATGAAAAACTGTTTTTT,CASSPQGQGNEKLFF
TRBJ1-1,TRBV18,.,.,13,TGTGCCAGCCTTCGGGGGGGCACCACTGAAGCTTTCTTT,CASLRGGTTEAFF
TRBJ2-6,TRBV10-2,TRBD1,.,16,TGCGCCAGCCAGGCTACAGGGGGCACTGGGGCCAACGTCCTGACTTTC,CASQATGGTGANVLTF
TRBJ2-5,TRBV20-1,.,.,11,TGCAGTGCTAGAGACGGGGGGACCCAGTACTTC,CSARDGGTQYF
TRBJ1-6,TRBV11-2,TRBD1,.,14,TGTGCCAGCAGCATAGGGACAGACAATTCACCCCTCCACTTT,CASSIGTDNSPLHF
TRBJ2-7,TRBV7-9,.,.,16,TGTTCCAGCAGCATCAACACAGGGCCGGTGCCCTACGAGCAGTACTTC,CSSSINTGPVPYEQYF
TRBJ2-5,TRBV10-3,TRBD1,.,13,TGTGCCAGCAGGGACAGTGACCAAGAGACCCAGTACTTC,CASRDSDQETQYF